The present TCR beta chain was sequenced within a study of T cell responses to AZD1222 COVID-19 vaccine. Whole-study results and caveats: Donors skewed white British and female; clonal diversity was possibly underestimated. An increase in Spike-specific TCR breadth and depth was observed after two AZD1222 doses.

Some clones are missing from TCRdb's copy, which holds only in-frame ones; the method was immunoSEQ multiplex PCR. The top ten clones hold roughly 3% of a sample with 90,000 to 130,000 clones, 86% of them seen once. The CDR3 loop spans 14 amino acids. V dropped 4 bases and J dropped 2 bases, with 12 bases sitting between them. Germline V gene sequence: CDR1 LGHNA, CDR2 YNFKEQ. On this clone itself: Its antigen is unidentified.

The source material was peripheral blood, sampled on day 0 of AZD1222 vaccination. This sequence originates from an adult in good health. The rearrangement uses TRBV4-2 and TRBJ2-7, with D perhaps TRBD1 (7 bases). CDR3 DNA sequence: TGTGCCAGCAGCCCCCTCAGGGGGGCCTACGAGCAGTACTTC. It is translated as CASSPLRGAYEQYF.